The 30 T cell receptor beta chains listed next were all sequenced from one sample in a study of CD8 T cells in ankylosing spondylitis. Each CDR3 protein gets one entry after TCRdb re-called the 5' RACE reads with MiXCR. This table has hundreds of thousands of distinct CDR3 sequences, 20% to 30% appearing once. These receptors have no identified antigens. Broader study findings: A TCR beta motif of roughly 8 highly homologous variants appeared characteristic of ankylosing spondylitis blood.

The sequenced sample was blood, either unsorted or a sorted T cell fraction (not recorded which). These receptors were obtained from a male donor with ankylosing spondylitis.

The chain combines TRBV10-3 with TRBJ1-2; tentative D call: TRBD1 (6 bases). Per the germline V gene, CDR1 is ENHRY and CDR2 is SYGVKD. This CDR3 is 15 amino acids long. V was trimmed by 3 bases and J by 4 bases, leaving 15 bases between them. The CDR3 nucleotides are TGTGCCATCAGTGACGGTGACAGGATAAGCTATGGCTACACCTTC. Amino acid sequence: CAISDGDRISYGYTF.

The rearrangement joins TRBV18 to TRBJ1-2, with D possibly matching TRBD1 (5 bases). This CDR3 spans 13 amino acids. V was pared by 6 bases and J by 4 bases, with 12 bases between. Germline V gene data show CDR1 as KGHSH and CDR2 as LQKENI. The CDR3 DNA reads TGTGCCAGCTCCTGGGACGGCTCCTATGGCTACACCTTC. This codes for CASSWDGSYGYTF.

The table lists this clonotype with a few counts. The chain employs TRBV11-2 and TRBJ1-1; D possibly corresponds to TRBD1 (5 bases). Per the germline V gene, CDR1 is SGHAT and CDR2 is FQNNGV. Trimming pared 5 bases from V and 5 bases from J, leaving 12 bases between. The CDR3 contains 13 residues. CDR3 coding DNA: TGTGCCAGCAGCAAGGGGCGTTCAACTGAAGCTTTCTTT. This encodes CASSKGRSTEAFF.

This clonotype was seen ten or more times. CDR3 in amino acids: CASSLNSPESPLHF. The CDR3 nucleotides are TGTGCCAGCAGCTTAAACAGTCCAGAATCACCCCTCCACTTT. V usage is TRBV7-9 and J usage is TRBJ1-6; D remains ambiguous. The CDR3 is 14 residues long. V lost 2 bases and J 10 bases, leaving 12 bases between the germline ends. CDR1 is SEHNR and CDR2 is FQNEAQ in the germline V gene (reference sequence).

Written as DNA, the CDR3 is TGTGCCAGCAGTGGTTCCAGGGGGACAGGGAACTATGGCTACACCTTC. It translates to CASSGSRGTGNYGYTF. This rearrangement joins TRBV6-1 to TRBJ1-2; the match to TRBD1 covers 9 bases. CDR1 MNHNS and CDR2 SASEGT come from the germline V gene. The CDR3 runs to 16 residues. With V trimmed by 4 bases and J by 2 bases, 8 bases remained unmatched.

This clonotype was detected only a few times. The chain recombines TRBV6-2 or TRBV6-3 with TRBJ2-2; TRBD1 aligns across 9 bases. CDR1 is MNHEY, CDR2 SVGEGT, per germline. CDR3 length: 14 amino acids. V shed 10 bases, J shed 6 bases, and the junction held 9 bases outside the gene matches. The CDR3 sequence: CAIRGQGRSGELFF. The CDR3 DNA reads as TGTGCCATCCGAGGACAGGGGAGGTCCGGGGAGCTGTTTTTT.

This clonotype was seen more than once but under ten times. This chain connects TRBV6-1 to TRBJ1-2; D gene ambiguous. CDR3 size: 14 residues. Trimming cost V 0 bases and J 4 bases, with 9 bases left between them. CDR1 and CDR2 from the germline V gene are MNHNS and SASEGT. CDR3 nucleotides: TGTGCCAGCAGTGAAGCGACGGGCTCCTATGGCTACACCTTC. Protein sequence: CASSEATGSYGYTF.

This clonotype was counted only a few times. This sequence joins TRBV5-1 and TRBJ2-1, with 8 bases lining up with TRBD1. CDR3 length: 12 amino acids. V shed 2 bases, J shed 9 bases, and the junction held 1 base outside the gene matches. From germline, CDR1 is SGHRS and CDR2 YFSETQ. CDR3 in DNA: TGCGCCAGCAGCTTCGACAGGGGTGAGCAGTTCTTC. This gives the protein CASSFDRGEQFF.

CDR3 region: CASIKDTNYNEQFF. The CDR3 DNA reads as TGTGCCAGTATTAAAGACACCAACTACAATGAGCAGTTCTTC. V usage is TRBV7-9 and J usage is TRBJ2-1; D uncertain. The CDR3 spans 14 residues. V shed 9 bases and J shed 3 bases, with 15 bases lying between them. From germline, CDR1 is SEHNR and CDR2 FQNEAQ (reference sequence).

This chain links TRBV15 with TRBJ2-3; TRBD1 or TRBD2 may be the D gene (5 bases each). The CDR3 has 18 residues. Trimming took 0 bases from V and 4 from J, leaving 20 bases between them. Germline assignment: CDR1 LNHNV and CDR2 YYDKDF (reference sequence). The CDR3 loop is CATSRDNPSRGWADTQYF. The CDR3 DNA is TGTGCCACCAGCAGAGATAACCCCTCGAGGGGATGGGCAGATACGCAGTATTTT.

This CDR3 is CASSSPSGSETQYF. The CDR3 nucleotides are TGTGCCAGCAGCTCCCCTAGCGGGAGCGAGACCCAGTACTTC. V gene TRBV5-6 combines with J gene TRBJ2-5; 10 bases are a match to TRBD2. This CDR3 is 14 amino acids long. Trimming took 3 bases from V and 5 from J; bases not matched to a gene: 4. Germline-derived CDR1 and CDR2 are SGHDT and YYEEEE.

The chain couples TRBV20-1 to TRBJ2-1; 12 nucleotides align to TRBD2. CDR3 length: 17 residues. From germline, CDR1 is DFQATT and CDR2 SNEGSKA (reference sequence). With 6 bases clipped from V and 3 bases from J, the junction kept 12 bases outside the gene matches. The CDR3 reads CSAVTSLLAGGYNEQFF. In nucleotides, the CDR3 is TGCAGTGCCGTGACCTCCCTACTAGCGGGAGGCTACAATGAGCAGTTCTTC.

The chain is built from TRBV24-1 and TRBJ2-3; 10 bases agree with TRBD1. The CDR3 has 16 amino acids. Germline values: CDR1 KGHDR, CDR2 SFDVKD. The trim removed 4 bases at V and 2 bases at J, leaving 5 bases unmatched. The DNA for the CDR3 is TGTGCCACCAGTGACATGGGACAGGGGAACACAGATACGCAGTATTTT. Translation: CATSDMGQGNTDTQYF.

The J gene is TRBJ2-3, the V gene TRBV11-3, with 10 nucleotides matching TRBD2. The CDR3 is 16 amino acids. The germline CDR1 and CDR2 sequences are SGHNT and YENEEA. V was clipped by 6 bases and J by 2 bases; unmatched bases: 8. The CDR3: CASRPSGTSATDTQYF. The CDR3 region has the DNA TGTGCCAGCAGGCCCTCCGGGACTAGCGCCACAGATACGCAGTATTTT.

This clonotype was seen a handful of times. V is TRBV29-1 and J is TRBJ1-2, with 9 bases identical to TRBD1. Germline CDR1 SQVTM, CDR2 ANQGSEA. The CDR3 runs 16 residues. V lost 1 base, J lost 4 bases, and 10 bases stayed unmatched. The CDR3 is CSVEVPDRGTSYGYTF. As DNA, the CDR3 is TGCAGCGTTGAAGTTCCGGACAGGGGAACTTCCTATGGCTACACCTTC. Full variable domain (rest looked up from reference TRBV29-1 and TRBJ1-2): SAVISQKPSRDICQRGTSLTIQCQVDSQVTMMFWYRQQPGQSLTLIATANQGSEATYESGFVIDKFPISRPNLTFSTLTVSNMSPEDSSIYLCSVEVPDRGTSYGYTFGSGTRLTVV.

This clonotype has a handful of counts. The genes are TRBV11-2 and TRBJ2-2; 7 bases agree with TRBD1. The CDR3 covers 14 residues. The V segment lost 7 bases and the J segment 2 bases; nucleotides outside the gene matches: 4. CDR1 and CDR2 (germline): SGHAT, FQNNGV. DNA of the CDR3: TGTGCCAGCACCCAGGGGGTCAACACCGGGGAGCTGTTTTTT. Its translation: CASTQGVNTGELFF.

This clonotype was found a few times. The chain carries TRBV12-3 or TRBV12-4 and TRBJ2-5; 9 nucleotides align to TRBD2. Germline trimming cut 4 bases from V and 1 base from J; bases unmatched to any gene: 1. This CDR3 is 14 amino acids long. The CDR3 is CASSSSGTQETQYF. For the CDR3, the DNA is TGTGCCAGCAGTTCTAGCGGGACCCAAGAGACCCAGTACTTC.

The chain uses TRBV7-2 and TRBJ2-3; the D is unclear. Germline assignment: CDR1 SGHTA and CDR2 FQGNSA. The CDR3 sequence is 12 residues long. The germline V and J ends were trimmed by 2 bases and 7 bases, with 7 bases remaining between them. This chain's CDR3 is CASSLRSHTQYF. The CDR3 nucleotides are TGTGCCAGCAGCTTACGCAGCCATACGCAGTATTTT.

Only a few counts were recorded for this clonotype. The rearrangement links TRBV6-2 or TRBV6-3 to TRBJ2-3; the match to TRBD2 covers 13 bases. Trimming removed 10 bases from V and 1 base from J; junction bases left unmatched: 5. The CDR3 has 15 amino acids. CDR1 and CDR2 (germline): MNHEY, SVGEGT. CDR3 sequence (DNA): TGTGCCACTTGGACTAGCGGGAGTGGCACAGATACGCAGTATTTT. Its translation is CATWTSGSGTDTQYF.

This clonotype was observed a few times. The chain couples TRBV5-1 to TRBJ1-2; D uncertain. The CDR3 is 12 amino acids. V lost 0 bases to trimming and J lost 8 bases, with 8 bases between them. CDR1 and CDR2 (germline): SGHRS, YFSETQ. CDR3 in amino acids: CASSLEGIGYTF. In nucleotides, the CDR3 is TGCGCCAGCAGCTTGGAAGGGATCGGCTACACCTTC.

V and J are TRBV5-1 and TRBJ2-5; 11 bases align to TRBD1. The CDR3 totals 16 residues. CDR1 is SGHRS and CDR2 is YFSETQ in the germline V gene. Germline trimming cut 4 bases from V and 1 base from J; bases unmatched to any gene: 6. The CDR3 nucleotides are TGCGCCAGCAGCCCAACCGGGACAGGGGGCCAAGAGACCCAGTACTTC. Translated, it gives CASSPTGTGGQETQYF.

This clonotype was recorded once. This sequence joins TRBV5-1 and TRBJ2-7, with D perhaps matching TRBD1 (5 bases). The CDR3 is made up of 14 amino acids. Germline V lookup: CDR1 SGHRS, CDR2 YFSETQ. Between the trimmed V and J ends, which lost 1 base and 2 bases, there was a span of 10 bases. The CDR3 DNA sequence: TGCGCCAGCAGCTTGTTAGGGGCTGCCTACGAGCAGTACTTC. It encodes CASSLLGAAYEQYF.

This clonotype occurred a few times. The chain combines TRBV11-3 with TRBJ2-1; 9 positions match TRBD2. The ends lost 6 bases at V and 7 bases at J; junction bases unmatched: 13. The CDR3 sequence is 16 residues long. Germline CDR1 SGHNT, CDR2 YENEEA. As DNA, the CDR3 is TGTGCCAGCAGTCGCCCCTTAGCGGGAGTGTTAAATGAGCAGTTCTTC. It specifies CASSRPLAGVLNEQFF.

The chain is built from TRBV3-1 and TRBJ2-1; 7 bases match TRBD2. This CDR3 contains 14 residues. The V gene's germline CDR1 is LGHDT and CDR2 YNNKEL (reference sequence). The trim removed 0 bases at V and 7 bases at J, leaving 3 bases unmatched. The CDR3 sequence: CASSQDLAVNEQFF. The DNA of the CDR3 is TGTGCCAGCAGCCAAGACCTAGCGGTTAATGAGCAGTTCTTC.

This clonotype was seen only a few times. This sequence joins TRBV11-3 and TRBJ2-3; D gene ambiguous. V lost 1 base, J lost 0 bases, and 5 bases lay in between. The CDR3 loop spans 14 amino acids. Germline-derived CDR1 and CDR2 are SGHNT and YENEEA. The CDR3: CASSLAASTDTQYF. The CDR3 DNA reads as TGTGCCAGCAGCTTAGCCGCTAGCACAGATACGCAGTATTTT. Supplemented by reference TRBV11-3 and TRBJ2-3, the full variable domain reads EAGVVQSPRYKIIEKKQPVAFWCNPISGHNTLYWYLQNLGQGPELLIRYENEEAVDDSQLPKDRFSAERLKGVDSTLKIQPAELGDSAVYLCASSLAASTDTQYFGPGTRLTVL.

In this sample, this clonotype turned up a few times. The CDR3 coding sequence is TGCGCCAGCAGGCTAGGCCAGGGCGGAGATACGCAGTATTTT. Translating it yields CASRLGQGGDTQYF. The chain combines TRBV4-1 with TRBJ2-3; a possible D gene is TRBD1 (5 bases). This CDR3 contains 14 residues. Deletions cut 6 bases from V and 5 bases from J, with 15 bases between. Germline assignment: CDR1 MGHRA and CDR2 YSYEKL.

This chain connects TRBV5-1 to TRBJ1-4, with TRBD1 matching 7 bases. V shed 0 bases and J 0 bases; nucleotides not matched to a gene: 8. The CDR3 extends over 18 amino acids. CDR1 and CDR2 from the germline V gene are SGHRS and YFSETQ. Written as DNA, the CDR3 is TGCGCCAGCAGCTTGGCCCTTCAGGGGGGTGCAACTAATGAAAAACTGTTTTTT. Its translation: CASSLALQGGATNEKLFF.

V gene TRBV6-5 combines with J gene TRBJ1-5; D is uncertain. The germline V and J ends were trimmed by 0 bases and 3 bases, with 9 bases remaining between them. Germline assignment: CDR1 MNHEY and CDR2 SVGAGI. The CDR3 extends over 15 amino acids. CDR3 DNA: TGTGCCAGCAGTTACTCGGTGACCCCCAATCAGCCCCAGCATTTT. Translation: CASSYSVTPNQPQHF.

This clonotype has just a few counts. This chain connects TRBV24-1 to TRBJ2-7; possibly TRBD1 for D (6 bases). The V gene lost 1 base and the J gene lost 0 bases, with 18 bases spanning the gap. Germline CDR1 and CDR2: KGHDR and SFDVKD. This CDR3 contains 18 residues. In DNA form, the CDR3 reads TGTGCCACCAGTGATTTCGCCCCGTCAGGGGAAGGCTCCTACGAGCAGTACGTC. This translates into CATSDFAPSGEGSYEQYV.

This chain links TRBV4-1 with TRBJ2-1; TRBD2 might be the D (5 bases). Germline values: CDR1 MGHRA, CDR2 YSYEKL. The V and J ends lost 1 base and 6 bases respectively, with 16 bases between them. CDR3 size: 16 residues. The CDR3 is CASSQVGSGLVNEQFF. Here the CDR3 DNA reads TGCGCCAGCAGCCAAGTGGGGAGCGGTCTGGTCAATGAGCAGTTCTTC.